This T cell receptor beta chain was captured by sequencing in a study of T cells after posttransplantation cyclophosphamide. Germline assignment: CDR1 MDHEN and CDR2 SYDVKM. Trimming left V 6 bases short and J 0 bases short, with 24 bases between. CDR3 length equals 19 residues. Notes on this clone: Its antigen is undetermined.

Sequencing used immunoSEQ multiplex PCR; TCRdb keeps in-frame clones, though not all of them. Of some 20,000 clones in the sample, 95% to 99% were seen once. Findings of the study overall: Donor CD8+ memory clones often dominated recipient blood repertoires at later times.

The naive gate required viable CD3+CD4+ or CD3+CD8+ cells with CCR7+CD45RA+CD45RO-CD95-CD27+CD28+ phenotype. The related graft donor's blood sample was taken on the day of bone marrow donation. The rearrangement uses TRBV28 and TRBJ2-4; D is perhaps TRBD2 (7 bases). Sequencing was performed on naive CD4+ T cells sorted from PBMCs. The sequence was obtained from a man aged 35 to 55 in good health, CMV-negative, and a related stem cell transplant donor. CDR3 bases: TGTGCCAGCAGCCTCCGGGGGCGGGGGTATAGCCTAGCCAAAAACATTCAGTACTTC. Translated: CASSLRGRGYSLAKNIQYF. The variable domain in full, with the rest retrieved from reference TRBV28 and TRBJ2-4, is DVKVTQSSRYLVKRTGEKVFLECVQDMDHENMFWYRQDPGLGLRLIYFSYDVKMKEKGDIPEGYSVSREKKERFSLILESASTNQTSMYLCASSLRGRGYSLAKNIQYFGAGTRLSVL.